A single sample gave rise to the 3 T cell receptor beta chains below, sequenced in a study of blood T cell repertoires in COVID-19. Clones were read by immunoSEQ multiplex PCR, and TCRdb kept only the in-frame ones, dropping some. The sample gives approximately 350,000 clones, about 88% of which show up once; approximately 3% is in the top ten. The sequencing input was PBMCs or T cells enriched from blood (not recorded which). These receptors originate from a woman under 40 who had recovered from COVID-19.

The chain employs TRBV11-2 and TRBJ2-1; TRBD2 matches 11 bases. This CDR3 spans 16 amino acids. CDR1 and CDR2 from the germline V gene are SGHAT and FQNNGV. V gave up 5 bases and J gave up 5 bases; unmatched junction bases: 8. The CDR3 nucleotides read TGTGCCAGCAGCCCCATAGCGGGAGGGCCCCACAATGAGCAGTTCTTC. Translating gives CASSPIAGGPHNEQFF.

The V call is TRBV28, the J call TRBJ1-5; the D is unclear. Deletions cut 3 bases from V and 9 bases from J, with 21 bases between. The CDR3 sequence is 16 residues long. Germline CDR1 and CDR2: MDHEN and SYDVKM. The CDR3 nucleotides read TGTGCCAGCAGTTTGGGCACCGGGAGCCCCCCGGGGCCCCAGCATTTT. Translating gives CASSLGTGSPPGPQHF.

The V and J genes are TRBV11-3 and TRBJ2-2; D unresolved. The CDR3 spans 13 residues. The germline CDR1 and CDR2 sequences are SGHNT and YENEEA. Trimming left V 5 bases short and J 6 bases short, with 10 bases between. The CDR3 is CASSPRGPGELFF. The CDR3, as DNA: TGTGCCAGCAGCCCCCGAGGCCCCGGGGAGCTGTTTTTT. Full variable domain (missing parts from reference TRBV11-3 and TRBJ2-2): EAGVVQSPRYKIIEKKQPVAFWCNPISGHNTLYWYLQNLGQGPELLIRYENEEAVDDSQLPKDRFSAERLKGVDSTLKIQPAELGDSAVYLCASSPRGPGELFFGEGSRLTVL.